This passage covers 10 T cell receptor beta chains from one sample sequenced in a study of T-cell memory formation after mild COVID-19 (dated by TCRdb to about 2021). Library preparation used 5' RACE. For sequencing, an Illumina NovaSeq 6000 was employed. TCRdb redid the processing of the public reads, applying fastp at Q25 and MiXCR, and retained in-frame beta chains. Here each entry gathers all rows of one CDR3 protein and keeps the most common genes and DNA. For this sample the table gives some 120,000 distinct CDR3 sequences, of which around 15% were detected only once. The ten largest clones capture around 4.8% of the sample. The sample consisted of PBMCs or a T cell subset sorted from them (not recorded which). These receptors were obtained from a man in his late teens or twenties who had mild COVID-19 (a few samples of this study predate the infection). The sample titles of this study are shuffled in the database, so cell type and time point are left out; the donor was told from shared clones.

The V gene is TRBV6-5, the J gene TRBJ1-2; D may be TRBD1 (6 bases). Trimming shortened V by 4 bases and J by 8 bases, and 14 bases separated the two germline ends. The germline gives CDR1 MNHEY, CDR2 SVGAGI. This CDR3 is built from 13 residues. The CDR3 sequence is CASSWRGANGYTF. The CDR3 region has the DNA TGTGCCAGCAGTTGGAGGGGGGCGAACGGCTACACCTTC.

This clonotype appeared a few times. CDR3 DNA sequence: TGTGCCAGCAGCCAGGGACTAGTCAACACCGGGGAGCTGTTTTTT. Translation: CASSQGLVNTGELFF. The chain carries TRBV3-1 and TRBJ2-2, with 8 nucleotides matching TRBD2. Germline trimming cut 3 bases from V and 2 bases from J; bases unmatched to any gene: 2. Germline V gives CDR1 LGHDT, CDR2 YNNKEL (reference sequence). The CDR3 is made up of 15 amino acids. Full variable domain (missing parts from reference TRBV3-1 and TRBJ2-2): DTAVSQTPKYLVTQMGNDKSIKCEQNLGHDTMYWYKQDSKKFLKIMFSYNNKELIINETVPNRFSPKSPDKAHLNLHINSLELGDSAVYFCASSQGLVNTGELFFGEGSRLTVL.

This clonotype turned up a few times. This rearrangement joins TRBV6-1 to TRBJ2-3; D might be TRBD2 (5 bases). The CDR3 has 12 residues. With 4 bases removed from V and 8 bases from J, the gap between germline ends came to 10 bases. Germline lookup yields CDR1 MNHNS and CDR2 SASEGT. DNA of the CDR3: TGTGCCAGCAGTGGTTTCAGCGGTACGCAGTATTTT. It encodes CASSGFSGTQYF.

This clonotype was seen a handful of times. The chain combines TRBV4-1 with TRBJ2-5, with D unresolved. V was trimmed by 2 bases and J by 4 bases, leaving 8 bases between them. The CDR3 loop spans 13 amino acids. Germline-derived CDR1 and CDR2 are MGHRA and YSYEKL. The CDR3 reads CASSQTDGETQYF. CDR3 bases: TGCGCCAGCAGCCAAACGGACGGAGAGACCCAGTACTTC.

The chain employs TRBV4-1 and TRBJ2-4; TRBD2 aligns across 7 bases. CDR1 and CDR2 (germline): MGHRA, YSYEKL. The length of the CDR3 is 14 residues. V was pared by 4 bases and J by 7 bases, with 7 bases of the junction left unmatched. The CDR3 is CASSREGRGNIQYF. The CDR3 DNA is TGCGCCAGCAGCCGGGAGGGGCGCGGGAACATTCAGTACTTC.

This chain links TRBV28 with TRBJ1-1; D ambiguous. V was trimmed by 8 bases and J by 2 bases, leaving 15 bases between them. This CDR3 contains 14 residues. Germline V gene data show CDR1 as MDHEN and CDR2 as SYDVKM. This CDR3 reads CASRIVARNTEAFF. CDR3 DNA: TGTGCCAGCCGTATCGTGGCCCGAAACACTGAAGCTTTCTTT.

This clonotype was seen more than once but under ten times. This chain links TRBV7-9 with TRBJ2-3; possible D gene TRBD2, 6 bases. The germline CDR1 and CDR2 sequences are SEHNR and FQNEAQ (reference sequence). The V end lost 6 bases, the J end lost 3 bases, and 13 bases lay between the germline ends. The CDR3 length is 14 residues. The CDR3 loop is CASRGWRETDTQYF. The CDR3 DNA follows: TGTGCCAGCAGGGGGTGGAGGGAAACAGATACGCAGTATTTT.

The rearrangement joins TRBV19 to TRBJ2-3; D gene uncertain. V was pared by 5 bases and J by 6 bases, with 12 bases between. The CDR3 totals 13 residues. Germline CDR1 LNHDA, CDR2 SQIVND (reference sequence). The DNA for the CDR3 is TGTGCCAGTAGTCAGGCGGTGAGGGATACGCAGTATTTT. Its protein is CASSQAVRDTQYF.

The V call is TRBV3-1, the J call TRBJ1-1; D possibly corresponds to TRBD1 (6 bases). V lost 0 bases to trimming and J lost 5 bases, with 13 bases between them. Germline V gives CDR1 LGHDT, CDR2 YNNKEL (reference sequence). CDR3 length equals 15 residues. The CDR3 region is CASSQEVTGSTEAFF. CDR3 nucleotides: TGTGCCAGCAGCCAAGAAGTTACAGGGAGTACTGAAGCTTTCTTT.

This clonotype was seen only a few times. J is TRBJ2-3 and V is TRBV4-2; perhaps TRBD2 as D (5 bases). The CDR3 length is 18 residues. The V gene lost 2 bases and the J gene lost 9 bases, with 27 bases spanning the gap. Germline V gene data show CDR1 as LGHNA and CDR2 as YNFKEQ. In DNA, the CDR3 is TGTGCCAGCAGCCAACGCGGTATTAGCGCTCGCTCCCCGGAGACGCAGTATTTT. Its translation: CASSQRGISARSPETQYF.